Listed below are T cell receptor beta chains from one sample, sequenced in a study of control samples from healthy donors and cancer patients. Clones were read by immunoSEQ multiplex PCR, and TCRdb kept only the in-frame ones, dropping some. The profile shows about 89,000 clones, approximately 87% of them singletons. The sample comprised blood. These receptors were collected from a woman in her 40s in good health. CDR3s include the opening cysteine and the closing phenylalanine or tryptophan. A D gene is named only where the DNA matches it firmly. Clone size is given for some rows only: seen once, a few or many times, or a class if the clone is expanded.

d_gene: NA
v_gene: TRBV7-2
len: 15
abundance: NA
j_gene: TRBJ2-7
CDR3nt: TGTGCCAGCAGCTTAGGGACAGCGAGCTCCTACGAGCAGTACTTC
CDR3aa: CASSLGTASSYEQYF

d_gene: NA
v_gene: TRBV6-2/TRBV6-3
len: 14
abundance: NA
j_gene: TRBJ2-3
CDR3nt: TGTGCCAGCAGTTACGAGGCAGGCACAGATACGCAGTATTTT
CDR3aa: CASSYEAGTDTQYF

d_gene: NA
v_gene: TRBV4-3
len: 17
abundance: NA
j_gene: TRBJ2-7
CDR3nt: TGCGCCAGCAGCCAAGATTTGGTAGGAAGTCGACACTACGAGCAGTACTTC
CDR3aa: CASSQDLVGSRHYEQYF

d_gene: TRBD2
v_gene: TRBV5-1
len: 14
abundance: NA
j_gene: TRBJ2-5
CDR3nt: TGCGCCAGCAGCCCGGCGGGGGACGAAGAGACCCAGTACTTC
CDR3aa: CASSPAGDEETQYF

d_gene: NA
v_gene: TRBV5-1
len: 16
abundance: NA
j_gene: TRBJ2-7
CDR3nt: TGCGCCAGCAGCCCTGCAGGGGAGGGAGGATCCTACGAGCAGTACTTC
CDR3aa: CASSPAGEGGSYEQYF

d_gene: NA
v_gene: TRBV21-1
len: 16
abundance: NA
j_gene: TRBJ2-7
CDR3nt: TGTGCCAGCAACCCAGATAGCGGGCTTGAGGCCTACGAGCAGTACTTC
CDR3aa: CASNPDSGLEAYEQYF

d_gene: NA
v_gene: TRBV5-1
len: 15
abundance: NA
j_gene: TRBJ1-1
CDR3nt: TGCGCCAGCAGCTTTTCCCCCCGGGAATGGACTGAAGCTTTCTTT
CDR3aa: CASSFSPREWTEAFF

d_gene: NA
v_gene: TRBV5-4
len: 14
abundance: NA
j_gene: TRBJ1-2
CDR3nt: TGTGCCAGCAGCTATTATGATGGGTCCGATGGCTACACCTTC
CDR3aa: CASSYYDGSDGYTF

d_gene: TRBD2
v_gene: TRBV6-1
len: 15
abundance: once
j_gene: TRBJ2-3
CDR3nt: TGTGCCAGCAGTGAAAGACTAGCGGGGGGGCTAACGCAGTATTTT
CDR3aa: CASSERLAGGLTQYF

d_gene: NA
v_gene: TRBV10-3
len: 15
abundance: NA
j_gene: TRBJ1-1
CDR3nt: TGTGCCATCAGTGAGTCACTAGGCCGGAACACTGAAGCTTTCTTT
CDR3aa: CAISESLGRNTEAFF

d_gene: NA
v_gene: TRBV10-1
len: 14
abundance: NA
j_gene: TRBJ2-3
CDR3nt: TGCGCCAGCAGCGGGACGGGGAGCACAGATACGCAGTATTTT
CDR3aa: CASSGTGSTDTQYF

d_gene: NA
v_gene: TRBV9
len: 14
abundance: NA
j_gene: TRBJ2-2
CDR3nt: TGTGCCAGCAGCGTAGCTCCAGCCACCGGGGAGCTGTTTTTT
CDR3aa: CASSVAPATGELFF

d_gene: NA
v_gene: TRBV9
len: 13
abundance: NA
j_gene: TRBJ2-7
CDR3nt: TGTGCCAGCAGCGTAGGAGGGGCAGGCGAGCAGTACTTC
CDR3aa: CASSVGGAGEQYF

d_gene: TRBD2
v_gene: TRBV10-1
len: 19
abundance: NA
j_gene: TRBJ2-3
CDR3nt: TGCGCCAGCAGTGAGTCATGGACTAGCGGGGGGTTTAGCACAGATACGCAGTATTTT
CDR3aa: CASSESWTSGGFSTDTQYF

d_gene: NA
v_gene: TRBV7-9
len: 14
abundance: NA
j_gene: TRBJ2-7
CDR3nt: TGTGCCAGCAGCTTAGGGCTAGGTGGGGGCGAGCAGTACTTC
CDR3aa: CASSLGLGGGEQYF

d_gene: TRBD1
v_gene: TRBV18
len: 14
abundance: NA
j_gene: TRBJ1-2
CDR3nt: TGTGCCAGCTCAATAGGGACAGACAACTATGGCTACACCTTC
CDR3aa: CASSIGTDNYGYTF

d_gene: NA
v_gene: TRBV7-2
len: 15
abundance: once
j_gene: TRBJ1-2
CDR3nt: TGTGCCAGCAGCCCCGACGGTCGGAGAAACTATGGCTACACCTTC
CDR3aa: CASSPDGRRNYGYTF

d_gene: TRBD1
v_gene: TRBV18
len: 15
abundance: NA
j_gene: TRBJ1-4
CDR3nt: TGTGCCAGCTCACATTTGGACAGGGTTTTGGAAAAACTGTTTTTT
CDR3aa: CASSHLDRVLEKLFF

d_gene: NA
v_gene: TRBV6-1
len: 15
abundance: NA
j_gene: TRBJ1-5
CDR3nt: TGTGCCAGCAGTGAAGCTGGGGAGTTCAATCAGCCCCAGCATTTT
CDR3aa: CASSEAGEFNQPQHF

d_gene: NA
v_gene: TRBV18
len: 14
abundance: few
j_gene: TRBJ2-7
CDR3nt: TGTGCCAGCTCACCACTCAAGGGGAACTACGAGCAGTACTTC
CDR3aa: CASSPLKGNYEQYF

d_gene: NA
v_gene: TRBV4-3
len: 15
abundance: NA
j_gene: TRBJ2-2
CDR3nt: TGCGCCAGCAGCCAACAGACGCCTGTCACCGGGGAGCTGTTTTTT
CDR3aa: CASSQQTPVTGELFF

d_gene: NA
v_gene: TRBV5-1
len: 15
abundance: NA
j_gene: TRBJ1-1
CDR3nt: TGCGCCAGCAGCTTGAACCAGGGCTTGAACACTGAAGCTTTCTTT
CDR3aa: CASSLNQGLNTEAFF

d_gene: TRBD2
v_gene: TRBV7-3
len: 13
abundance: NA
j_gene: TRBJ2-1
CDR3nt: TGTGCCAGCAGCGATGGAGCGGGGACTCCAGAGTTCTTC
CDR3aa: CASSDGAGTPEFF

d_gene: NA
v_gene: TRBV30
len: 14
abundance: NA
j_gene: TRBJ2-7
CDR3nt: TGTGCCTGGAGAAGGACCCAAGGAGGGTACGAGCAGTACTTC
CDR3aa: CAWRRTQGGYEQYF

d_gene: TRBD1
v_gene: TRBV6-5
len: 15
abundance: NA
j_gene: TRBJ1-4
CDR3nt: TGTGCCAGCAGAATGGGAGGACAGGGGAAGGAAAAACTGTTTTTT
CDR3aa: CASRMGGQGKEKLFF

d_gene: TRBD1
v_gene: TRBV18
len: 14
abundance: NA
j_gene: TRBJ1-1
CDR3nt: TGTGCCAGCTCACCAGACAGGGGGAACCCTGAAGCTTTCTTT
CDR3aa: CASSPDRGNPEAFF

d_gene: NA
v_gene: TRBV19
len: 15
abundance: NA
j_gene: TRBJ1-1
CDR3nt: TGTGCCAGTAGTATAGGACCGGGATTGAACACTGAAGCTTTCTTT
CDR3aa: CASSIGPGLNTEAFF

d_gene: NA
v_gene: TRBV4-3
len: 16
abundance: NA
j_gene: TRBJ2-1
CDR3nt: TGCGCCAGCAGCCTCTCAACGGGTAACTCCTACAATGAGCAGTTCTTC
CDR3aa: CASSLSTGNSYNEQFF

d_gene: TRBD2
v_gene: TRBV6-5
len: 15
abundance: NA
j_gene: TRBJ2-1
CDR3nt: TGTGCCAGCAGCCTCGCGGGGGGGCTCCACAATGAGCAGTTCTTC
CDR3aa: CASSLAGGLHNEQFF

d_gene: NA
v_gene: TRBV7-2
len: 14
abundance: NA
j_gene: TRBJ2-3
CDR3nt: TGTGCCAGCAGCTTAGACCCTTCCACAGATACGCAGTATTTT
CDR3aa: CASSLDPSTDTQYF

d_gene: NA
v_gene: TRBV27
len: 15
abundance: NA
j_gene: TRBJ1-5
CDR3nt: TGTGCCAGCAGTGCCTCGGGGGGGGGCAGACAGCCCCAGCATTTT
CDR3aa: CASSASGGGRQPQHF

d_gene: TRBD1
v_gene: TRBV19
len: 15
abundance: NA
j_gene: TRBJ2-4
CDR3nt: TGTGCCAGTAGTTCCCGGGACAGGTCAAAGCCCATTCAGTACTTC
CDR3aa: CASSSRDRSKPIQYF

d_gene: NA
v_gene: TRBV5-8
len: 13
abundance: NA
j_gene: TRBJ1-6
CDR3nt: TGTGCCAGCAGAATTGGTAGGGGTTCACCCCTCCACTTT
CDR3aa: CASRIGRGSPLHF

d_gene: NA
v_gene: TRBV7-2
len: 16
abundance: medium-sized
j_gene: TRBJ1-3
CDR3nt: TGTGCCAGCAGCGGCATGCAGGAGATCTCTGGAAACACCATATATTTT
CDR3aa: CASSGMQEISGNTIYF

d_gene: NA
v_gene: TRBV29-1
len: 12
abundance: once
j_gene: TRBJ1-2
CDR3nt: TGCAGCGCAGGGGACCTCCGGGATGGCTACACCTTC
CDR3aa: CSAGDLRDGYTF

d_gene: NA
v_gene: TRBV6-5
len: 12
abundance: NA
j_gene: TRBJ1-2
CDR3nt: TGTGCCAGCAGATCCCCTGGGGGTGGCTACACCTTC
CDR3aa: CASRSPGGGYTF

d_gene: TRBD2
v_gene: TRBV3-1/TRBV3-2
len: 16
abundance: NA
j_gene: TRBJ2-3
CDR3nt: TGTGCCAGCAGCCAAGTATACGGGGAGGGTACAGATACGCAGTATTTT
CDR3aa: CASSQVYGEGTDTQYF

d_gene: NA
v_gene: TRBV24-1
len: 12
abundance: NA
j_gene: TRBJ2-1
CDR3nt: TGTGCCACCAGTGACCCGTTCAATGAGCAGTTCTTC
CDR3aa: CATSDPFNEQFF

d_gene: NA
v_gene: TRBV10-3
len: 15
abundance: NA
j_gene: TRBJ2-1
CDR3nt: TGTGCCATCAGTGAGTACGGGGGCTCCAACAATGAGCAGTTCTTC
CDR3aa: CAISEYGGSNNEQFF

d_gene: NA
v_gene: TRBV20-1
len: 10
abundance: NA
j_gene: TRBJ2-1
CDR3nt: TGCAGTGTCCCTGGGGGATCCCAGTTCTTC
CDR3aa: CSVPGGSQFF

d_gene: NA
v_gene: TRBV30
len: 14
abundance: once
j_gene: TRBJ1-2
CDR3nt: TGTGCCTGGAGTGTACAAGTTACTAGCAATGGCTACACCTTC
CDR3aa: CAWSVQVTSNGYTF

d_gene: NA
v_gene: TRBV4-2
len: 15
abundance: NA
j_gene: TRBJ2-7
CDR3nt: TGTGCCAGCAGCCAAGGGGCGGGAAGCTCCTACGAGCAGTACTTC
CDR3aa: CASSQGAGSSYEQYF

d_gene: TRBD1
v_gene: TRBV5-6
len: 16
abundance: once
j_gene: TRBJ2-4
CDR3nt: TGTGCCAGCAGCTTCTTGACAGGGGCGGCCAAAAACATTCAGTACTTC
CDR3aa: CASSFLTGAAKNIQYF

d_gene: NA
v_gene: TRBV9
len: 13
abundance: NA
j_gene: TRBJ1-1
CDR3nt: TGTGCCAGCAGCGTAGAAGGGGACACTGAAGCTTTCTTT
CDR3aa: CASSVEGDTEAFF

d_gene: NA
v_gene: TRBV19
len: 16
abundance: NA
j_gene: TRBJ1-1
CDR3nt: TGTGCCAGTAGTATAGAGAGTACGGCTTGGAACACTGAAGCTTTCTTT
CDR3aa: CASSIESTAWNTEAFF

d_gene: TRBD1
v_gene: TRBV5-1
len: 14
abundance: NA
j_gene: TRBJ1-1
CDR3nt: TGCGCCAGCAGCTTGGCAGGGGGGAACACTGAAGCTTTCTTT
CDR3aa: CASSLAGGNTEAFF

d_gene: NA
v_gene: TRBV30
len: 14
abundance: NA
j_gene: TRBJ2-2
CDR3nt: TGTGCCTGGAGCGCAGACTGGGACACCGGGGAGCTGTTTTTT
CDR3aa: CAWSADWDTGELFF